This TCR beta chain was found in a study of blood T cell repertoires in COVID-19. The V gene's germline CDR1 is LNHNV and CDR2 YYDKDF (reference sequence). This CDR3 has 15 amino acids. Trimming took 0 bases from V and 4 from J, leaving 12 bases between them. Profiled with immunoSEQ multiplex PCR; TCRdb holds only in-frame clones, not every one. The sample carries 100,000 to 150,000 clones, about four fifths recorded once. This chain connects TRBV15 to TRBJ1-2, with a tentative D call TRBD1 (6 bases). This TCR derives from a man aged 60-69 years with acute or convalescent COVID-19. Sequences were obtained from peripheral blood. In nucleotides, the CDR3 is TGTGCCACCAGCAGAGAAGTAGGGGGTATCTATGGCTACACCTTC. Its protein is CATSREVGGIYGYTF.